The 4 T cell receptor beta chains below all came from one sample that was sequenced in a study of PD-1 blockade in classical Hodgkin lymphoma (dated by TCRdb to the early 2020s). The sample's time point label is to be understood as: cycle 1 day 1 (C1D1), immediately before nivolumab initiation. Every trial patient had relapsed after autologous stem cell transplantation, and cohorts A, B and C differed in prior brentuximab vedotin exposure. The method was the immunoSEQ multiplex PCR assay. TCRdb's version of the immuneACCESS table is confined to in-frame rearrangements and falls short of the full clone set. An unresolved V gene accounts for under half of the shortfall where checked; the remainder is of unknown origin. Present in this sample are almost 85,000 clones, approximately 88% of which were seen just once. The ten largest account for approximately 22% of the sample. This material consisted of peripheral blood mononuclear cells (PBMCs), taken at baseline. The receptors here all came from a human donor with classical Hodgkin lymphoma.

This chain joins TRBV7-2 and TRBJ2-1; D is ambiguous. V lost 4 bases to trimming and J lost 9 bases, with 19 bases between them. The CDR3 totals 15 residues. Germline loops: CDR1 SGHTA, CDR2 FQGNSA. The CDR3 DNA reads TGTGCCAGCAGCTCACAAGGGTCCCCGGGCGGTGAGCAGTTCTTC. The encoded protein is CASSSQGSPGGEQFF.

The J gene is TRBJ2-1, the V gene TRBV13; D possibly matches TRBD1 or TRBD2 (5 bases each). The ends were cut back, 4 bases at V and 2 bases at J, with 15 bases in the middle. The CDR3 loop spans 16 amino acids. Germline V gives CDR1 PRHDT, CDR2 FYEKMQ (reference sequence). The CDR3 DNA reads TGTGCCAGCAGCTCTACTAGGGGTAGCGCCTACAATGAGCAGTTCTTC. Its translation is CASSSTRGSAYNEQFF.

J is TRBJ2-2 and V is TRBV6-1, with 7 positions matching TRBD1. Germline lookup yields CDR1 MNHNS and CDR2 SASEGT. This CDR3 is 15 amino acids long. V lost 6 bases to trimming and J lost 1 base; unmatched junction nucleotides: 5. CDR3: CASSLRTGNTGELFF. The CDR3 DNA is TGTGCCAGCAGCCTGAGGACAGGGAACACCGGGGAGCTGTTTTTT.

The chain couples TRBV10-3 to TRBJ1-2; a possible D gene is TRBD1 (5 bases). CDR1 and CDR2 (germline): ENHRY, SYGVKD. The CDR3 is 13 residues long. V was cut by 6 bases and J by 1 base, with 9 bases left in between. The CDR3 region is CAIRPQVNYGYTF. The CDR3 DNA sequence: TGTGCCATCAGACCACAGGTTAACTATGGCTACACCTTC.